This is a list of T cell receptor beta chains from one sample in a study of blood T cell repertoires in COVID-19. Sequencing used immunoSEQ multiplex PCR; TCRdb keeps in-frame clones, though not all of them. The sample contains about 200,000 clones, about 90% of which appear only once. The sequenced sample consisted of PBMCs or T cells enriched from blood (not recorded which). The receptors originated from a woman aged 18-29 years who had recovered from COVID-19. Each CDR3 is given with its conserved first and last residue. D genes are given only for firm matches. Clone size appears in some rows only: once, few, many, or a class for an expanded clone.

cdr3_length d_call j_call v_call clone_size cdr3_aa cdr3_nt
12 - TRBJ2-7 TRBV3-1/TRBV3-2 - CASSQVPYEQYF TGTGCCAGCAGCCAAGTCCCCTATGAGCAGTACTTC
12 - TRBJ2-2 TRBV19 - CASQGGTGELFF TGTGCCAGCCAGGGTGGCACCGGGGAGCTGTTTTTT
13 - TRBJ1-2 TRBV2 once CASSEPRGEGYTF TGTGCCAGCAGTGAACCCAGGGGCGAAGGCTACACCTTC
13 TRBD1 TRBJ1-2 TRBV29-1 - CSVGDRVGHGYTF TGCAGCGTGGGGGACAGGGTGGGGCATGGCTACACCTTC
14 - TRBJ2-5 TRBV11-3 - CASSLGRGQETQYF TGTGCCAGCAGCTTAGGCCGGGGGCAAGAGACCCAGTACTTC
18 TRBD1 TRBJ1-2 TRBV5-1 - CASSLSLGDRAQLRGYTF TGCGCCAGCAGCTTAAGTTTAGGGGACAGGGCCCAATTGAGAGGCTACACCTTC
15 - TRBJ2-7 TRBV3-1/TRBV3-2 - CASSQEGSTLYEQYF TGTGCCAGCAGCCAAGAAGGTTCGACTCTCTACGAGCAGTACTTC
14 TRBD1 TRBJ2-1 TRBV28 - CASSSGQGGNEQFF TGTGCCAGCAGTTCAGGACAGGGGGGGAATGAGCAGTTCTTC
15 TRBD1 TRBJ2-5 TRBV5-1 - CASSLGQVNLETQYF TGCGCCAGCAGCTTAGGACAGGTGAATTTGGAGACCCAGTACTTC
16 - TRBJ1-6 TRBV4-1 - CASSQDHGGGRSPLHF TGCGCCAGCAGCCAAGATCATGGGGGAGGTCGATCACCCCTCCACTTT
16 TRBD2 TRBJ2-2 TRBV9 - CASSVVLAENTGELFF TGTGCCAGCAGCGTAGTACTAGCGGAAAACACCGGGGAGCTGTTTTTT
15 TRBD1 TRBJ2-1 TRBV7-9 - CASSLPGQPYNEQFF TGTGCCAGCAGCTTACCGGGACAGCCCTACAATGAGCAGTTCTTC
15 TRBD2 TRBJ2-5 TRBV2 once CASSEGLAGGVTQYF TGTGCCAGCAGTGAGGGGCTAGCGGGGGGTGTGACCCAGTACTTC